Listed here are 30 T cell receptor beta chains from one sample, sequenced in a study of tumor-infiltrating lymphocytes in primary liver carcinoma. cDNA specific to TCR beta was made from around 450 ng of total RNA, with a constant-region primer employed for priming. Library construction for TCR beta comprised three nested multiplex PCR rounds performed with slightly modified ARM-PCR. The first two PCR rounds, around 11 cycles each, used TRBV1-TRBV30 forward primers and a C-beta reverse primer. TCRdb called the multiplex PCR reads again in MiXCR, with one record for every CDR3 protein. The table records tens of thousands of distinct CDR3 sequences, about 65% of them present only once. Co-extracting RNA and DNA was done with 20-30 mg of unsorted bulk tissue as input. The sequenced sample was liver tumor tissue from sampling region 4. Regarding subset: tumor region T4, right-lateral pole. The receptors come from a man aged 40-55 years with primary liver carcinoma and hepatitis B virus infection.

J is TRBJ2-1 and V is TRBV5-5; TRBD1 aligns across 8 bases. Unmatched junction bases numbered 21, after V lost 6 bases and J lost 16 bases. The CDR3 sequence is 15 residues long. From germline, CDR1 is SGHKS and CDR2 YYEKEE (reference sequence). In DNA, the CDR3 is TGTGCCAGCATCCCTGGACAGGGTTCCTACAATGAGCGCTTCTTC. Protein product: CASIPGQGSYNERFF.

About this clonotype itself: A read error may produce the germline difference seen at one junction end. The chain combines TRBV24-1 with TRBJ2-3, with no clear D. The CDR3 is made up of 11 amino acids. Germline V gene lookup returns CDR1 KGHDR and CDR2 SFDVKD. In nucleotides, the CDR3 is TGCGCCACCAGTTTCACAAATACGCAGTATTTT. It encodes CATSFTNTQYF.

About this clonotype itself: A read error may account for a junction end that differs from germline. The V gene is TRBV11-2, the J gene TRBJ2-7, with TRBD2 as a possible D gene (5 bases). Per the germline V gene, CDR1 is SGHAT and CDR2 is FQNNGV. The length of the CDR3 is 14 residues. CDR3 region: CASSTFQQEDEHYF. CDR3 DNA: TGTGCCAGCAGCACATTTCAGCAGGAGGACGAGCACTACTTC.

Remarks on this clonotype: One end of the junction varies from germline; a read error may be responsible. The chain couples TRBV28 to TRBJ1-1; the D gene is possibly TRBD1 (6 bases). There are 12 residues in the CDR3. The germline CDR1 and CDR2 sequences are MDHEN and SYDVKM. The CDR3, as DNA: TGTGCCAGCCGTTTAGGGGGCACTGAAGCTTTCTTT. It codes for CASRLGGTEAFF. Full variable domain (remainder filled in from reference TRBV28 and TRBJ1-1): DVKVTQSSRYLVKRTGEKVFLECVQDMDHENMFWYRQDPGLGLRLIYFSYDVKMKEKGDIPEGYSVSREKKERFSLILESASTNQTSMYLCASRLGGTEAFFGQGTRLTVV.

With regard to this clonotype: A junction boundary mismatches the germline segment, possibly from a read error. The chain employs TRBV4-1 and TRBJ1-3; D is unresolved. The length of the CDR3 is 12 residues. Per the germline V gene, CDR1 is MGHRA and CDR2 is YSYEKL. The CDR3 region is CSNSQNGLNPDF. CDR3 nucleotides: TGCTCCAACAGCCAAAACGGCCTCAACCCGGATTTT.

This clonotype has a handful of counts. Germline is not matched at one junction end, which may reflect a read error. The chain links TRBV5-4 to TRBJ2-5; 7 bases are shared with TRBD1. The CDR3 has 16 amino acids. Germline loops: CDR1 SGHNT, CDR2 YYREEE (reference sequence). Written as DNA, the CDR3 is TGTGCCAGCAGCCTGGGGCGTCAGGGGGTTCAAGGGACCCAGTACTTC. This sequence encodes CASSLGRQGVQGTQYF.

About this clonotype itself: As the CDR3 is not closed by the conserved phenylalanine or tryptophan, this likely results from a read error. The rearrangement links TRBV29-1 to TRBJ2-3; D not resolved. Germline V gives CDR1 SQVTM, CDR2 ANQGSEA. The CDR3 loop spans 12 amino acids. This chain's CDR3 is CSVAPSTDTQYS. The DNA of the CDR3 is TGCAGCGTTGCCCCTTCCACAGATACACAGTATTCT.

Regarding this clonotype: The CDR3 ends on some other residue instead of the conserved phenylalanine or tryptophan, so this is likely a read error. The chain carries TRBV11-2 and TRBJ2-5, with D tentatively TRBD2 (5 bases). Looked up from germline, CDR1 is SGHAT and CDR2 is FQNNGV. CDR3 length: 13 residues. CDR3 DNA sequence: TGCGCTAGCAGCTTCGGGGTCGGAGAGACCCAGTACTCC. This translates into CASSFGVGETQYS.

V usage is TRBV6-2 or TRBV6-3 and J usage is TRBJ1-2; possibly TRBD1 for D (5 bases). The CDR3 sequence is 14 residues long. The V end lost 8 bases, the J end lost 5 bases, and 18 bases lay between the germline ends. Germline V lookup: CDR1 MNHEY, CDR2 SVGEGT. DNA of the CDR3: TGTGCCAGCGGTTTGGGACCGCAGCATTATGGCTACACCTTC. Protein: CASGLGPQHYGYTF.

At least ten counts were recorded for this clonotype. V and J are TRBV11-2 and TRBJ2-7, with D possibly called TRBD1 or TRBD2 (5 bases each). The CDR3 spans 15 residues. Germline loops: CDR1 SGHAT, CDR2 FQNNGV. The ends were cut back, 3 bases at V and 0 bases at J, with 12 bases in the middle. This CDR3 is CASSFGGWVSYEQYF. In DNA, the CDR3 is TGTGCCAGCAGCTTTGGGGGATGGGTCTCCTACGAGCAGTACTTC.

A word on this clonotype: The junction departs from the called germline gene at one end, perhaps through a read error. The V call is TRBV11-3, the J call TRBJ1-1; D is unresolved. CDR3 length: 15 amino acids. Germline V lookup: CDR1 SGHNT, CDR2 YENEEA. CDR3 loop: CAGSLGFSTNTEAFF. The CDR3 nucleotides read TGTGCCGGCAGCTTAGGTTTCAGCACGAACACTGAAGCTTTCTTT.

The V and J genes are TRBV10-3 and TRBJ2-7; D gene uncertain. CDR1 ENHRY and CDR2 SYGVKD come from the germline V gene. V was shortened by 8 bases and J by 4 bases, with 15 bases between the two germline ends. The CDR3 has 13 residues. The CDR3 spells CAISLAEMYEQYF. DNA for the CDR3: TGTGCCATCTCCCTCGCGGAGATGTACGAGCAGTACTTC.

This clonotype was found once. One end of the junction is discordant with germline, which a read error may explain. The CDR3 region has the DNA TGCGCCAGCATCTTACATCACAGGACGACCACCGGGAAGCTGCTTTTT. Translation: CASILHHRTTTGKLLF. The V gene is TRBV5-1, the J gene TRBJ2-2; TRBD1 or TRBD2 may be the D gene (5 bases each). Germline V gene lookup returns CDR1 SGHRS and CDR2 YFSETQ. This CDR3 is built from 16 residues.

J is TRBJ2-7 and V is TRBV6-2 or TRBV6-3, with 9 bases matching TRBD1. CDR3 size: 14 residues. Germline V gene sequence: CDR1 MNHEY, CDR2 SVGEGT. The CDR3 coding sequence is TGTGACAACAGCCTCCGGGACAGGGCCCACGAGCAGTACTTC. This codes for CDNSLRDRAHEQYF.

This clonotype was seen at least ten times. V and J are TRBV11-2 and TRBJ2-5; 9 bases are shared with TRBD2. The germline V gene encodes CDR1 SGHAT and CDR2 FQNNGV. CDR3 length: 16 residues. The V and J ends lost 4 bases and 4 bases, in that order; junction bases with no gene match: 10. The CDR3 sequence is CASSYSRGSGRETQYF. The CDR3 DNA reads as TGTGCCAGCAGCTACTCCCGTGGTAGCGGGAGAGAGACCCAGTACTTC. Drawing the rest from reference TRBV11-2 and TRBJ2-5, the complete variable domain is EAGVAQSPRYKIIEKRQSVAFWCNPISGHATLYWYQQILGQGPKLLIQFQNNGVVDDSQLPKDRFSAERLKGVDSTLKIQPAKLEDSAVYLCASSYSRGSGRETQYFGPGTRLLVL.

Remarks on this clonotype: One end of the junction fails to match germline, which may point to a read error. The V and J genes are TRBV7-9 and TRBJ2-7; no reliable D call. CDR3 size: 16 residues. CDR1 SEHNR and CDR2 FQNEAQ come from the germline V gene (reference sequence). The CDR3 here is CASSAITACLAYEQYF. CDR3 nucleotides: TGTGCCAGCAGCGCTATAACTGCATGCTTAGCCTACGAGCAATACTTC.

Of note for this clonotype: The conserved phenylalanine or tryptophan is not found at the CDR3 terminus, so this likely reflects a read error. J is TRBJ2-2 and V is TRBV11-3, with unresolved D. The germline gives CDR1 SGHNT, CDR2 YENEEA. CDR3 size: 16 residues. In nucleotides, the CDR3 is TGTACCAGCAGCAAAACGCGACTGGTGAACGCCGGGGAGCTGTTTTCT. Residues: CTSSKTRLVNAGELFS.

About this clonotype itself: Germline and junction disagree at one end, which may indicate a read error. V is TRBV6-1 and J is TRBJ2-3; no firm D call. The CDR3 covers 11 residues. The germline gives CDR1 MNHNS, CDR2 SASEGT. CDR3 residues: CVSSHTDTYYF. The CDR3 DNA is TGTGTCAGCAGCCACACAGATACGTACTATTTT.

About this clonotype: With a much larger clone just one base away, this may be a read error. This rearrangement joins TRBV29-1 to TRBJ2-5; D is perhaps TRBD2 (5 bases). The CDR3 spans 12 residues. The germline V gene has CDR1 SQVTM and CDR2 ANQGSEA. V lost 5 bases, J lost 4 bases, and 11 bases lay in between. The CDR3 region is CSVPTSGETQYF. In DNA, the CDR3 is TGCAGCGTTCCGACAAGCGGAGAGACCCAGTACTTC.

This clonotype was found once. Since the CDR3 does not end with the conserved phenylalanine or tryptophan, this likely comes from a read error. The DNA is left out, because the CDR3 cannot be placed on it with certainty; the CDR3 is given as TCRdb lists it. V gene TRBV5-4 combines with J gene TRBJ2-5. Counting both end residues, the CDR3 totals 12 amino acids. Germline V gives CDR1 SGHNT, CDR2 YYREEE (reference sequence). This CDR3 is CTSCLDKAVKYL.

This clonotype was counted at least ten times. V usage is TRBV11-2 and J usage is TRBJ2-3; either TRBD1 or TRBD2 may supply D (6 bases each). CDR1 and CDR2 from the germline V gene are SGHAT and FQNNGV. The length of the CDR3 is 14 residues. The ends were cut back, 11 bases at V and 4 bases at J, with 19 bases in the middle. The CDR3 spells CAGGTREPADTQYF. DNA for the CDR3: TGTGCCGGAGGGACACGGGAGCCCGCAGATACGCAGTATTTT.

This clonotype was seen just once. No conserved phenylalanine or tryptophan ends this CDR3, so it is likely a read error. The CDR3 loop reads CASSYDPGVYEQYL. The CDR3, as DNA: TGTGCCAGCAGTTACGACCCCGGGGTCTACGAGCAGTACTTA. The V call is TRBV6-5, the J call TRBJ2-7, with a possible D match to TRBD2 (5 bases). Germline assignment: CDR1 MNHEY and CDR2 SVGAGI. This CDR3 contains 14 residues. Trimming pared 2 bases from V and 3 bases from J, leaving 11 bases between.

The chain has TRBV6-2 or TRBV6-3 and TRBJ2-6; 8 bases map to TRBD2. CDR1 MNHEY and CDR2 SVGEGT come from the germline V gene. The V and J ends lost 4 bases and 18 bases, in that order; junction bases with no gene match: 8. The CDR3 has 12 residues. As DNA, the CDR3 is TGTGCCAGCAGTTCGGGGGGGCCCTCTCAGACTTTC. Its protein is CASSSGGPSQTF.

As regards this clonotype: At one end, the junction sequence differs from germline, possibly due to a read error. CDR3 loop: CTSSGIGIRLANTGELFF. The DNA for the CDR3 is TGTACCAGCAGCGGCATAGGGATTCGACTAGCCAACACCGGGGAGCTGTTTTTT. V is TRBV6-2 or TRBV6-3 and J is TRBJ2-2; 7 positions agree with TRBD2. The V gene's germline CDR1 is MNHEY and CDR2 SVGEGT. The CDR3 loop spans 18 amino acids.

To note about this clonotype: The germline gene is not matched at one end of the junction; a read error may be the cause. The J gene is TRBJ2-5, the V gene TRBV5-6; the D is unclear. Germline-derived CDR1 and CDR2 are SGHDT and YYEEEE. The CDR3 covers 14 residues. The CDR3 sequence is CTSSLEPSQETQYF. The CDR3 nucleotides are TGTACCAGCAGCTTGGAGCCTAGCCAAGAGACCCAGTACTTC.

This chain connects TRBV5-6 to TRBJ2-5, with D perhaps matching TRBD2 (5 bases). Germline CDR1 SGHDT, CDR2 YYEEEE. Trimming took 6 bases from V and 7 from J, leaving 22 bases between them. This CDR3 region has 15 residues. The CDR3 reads CASTQTSVRAGTQYF. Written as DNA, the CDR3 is TGTGCCAGCACCCAGACCAGCGTGAGGGCCGGGACCCAGTACTTC.

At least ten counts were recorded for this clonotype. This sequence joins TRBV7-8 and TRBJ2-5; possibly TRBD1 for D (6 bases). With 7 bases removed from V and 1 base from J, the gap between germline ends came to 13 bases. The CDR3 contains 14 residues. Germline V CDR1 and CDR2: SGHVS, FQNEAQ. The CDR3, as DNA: TGTGCCAGCAAGCAAGGGACAACCCAAGAGACCCAGTACTTC. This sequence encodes CASKQGTTQETQYF.

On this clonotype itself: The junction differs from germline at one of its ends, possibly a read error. CDR3 DNA: TGTGCCAGCAGTGTCGTGGTCCGGGAGACCCAGAACTTC. It codes for CASSVVVRETQNF. This chain uses TRBV7-8 with TRBJ2-5; D possibly corresponds to TRBD2 (6 bases). Germline CDR1 reads SGHVS; CDR2 reads FQNEAQ. The CDR3 is 13 amino acids.

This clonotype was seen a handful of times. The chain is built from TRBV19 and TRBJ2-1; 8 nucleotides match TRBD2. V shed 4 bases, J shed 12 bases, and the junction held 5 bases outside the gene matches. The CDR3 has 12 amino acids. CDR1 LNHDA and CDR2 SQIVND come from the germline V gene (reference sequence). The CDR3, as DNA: TGTGCCAGTAGTAAATTAGCGGGACGGCAGTTCTTC. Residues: CASSKLAGRQFF.

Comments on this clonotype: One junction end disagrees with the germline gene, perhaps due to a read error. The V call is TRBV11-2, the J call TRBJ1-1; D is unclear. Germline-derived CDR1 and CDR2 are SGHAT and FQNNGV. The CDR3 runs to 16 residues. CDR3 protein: CASSRGRARIFTETFF. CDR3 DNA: TGTGCCAGCAGCCGAGGTAGGGCAAGGATCTTCACTGAAACTTTCTTT.